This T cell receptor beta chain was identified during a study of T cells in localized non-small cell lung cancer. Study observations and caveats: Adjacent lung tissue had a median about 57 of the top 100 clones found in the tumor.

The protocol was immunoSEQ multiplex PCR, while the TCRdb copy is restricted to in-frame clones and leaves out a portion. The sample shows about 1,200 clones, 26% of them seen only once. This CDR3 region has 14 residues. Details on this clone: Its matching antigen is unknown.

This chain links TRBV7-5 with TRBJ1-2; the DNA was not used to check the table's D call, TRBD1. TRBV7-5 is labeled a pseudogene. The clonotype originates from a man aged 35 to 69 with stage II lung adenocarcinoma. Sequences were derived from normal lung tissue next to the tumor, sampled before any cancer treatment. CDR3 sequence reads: CASSLGGGNYGYTF. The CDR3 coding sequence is TGTGCCAGCAGCTTAGGAGGGGGAAACTATGGCTACACCTTC.